This record covers a single T cell receptor beta chain. Its antigen is currently not known. No base qualities exist here, and no much larger clone lies one base off it. The data stem from a study of CD8 T cells in ankylosing spondylitis (dated by TCRdb to about 2017). In terms of the full investigation: The study set out to find disease-linked TCR variants by profiling T cell receptor beta repertoires in ankylosing spondylitis patients and healthy donors. In total, the full study cohort was made up of 95 to 110 healthy donors and about two dozen ankylosing spondylitis patients. Peripheral blood was sampled, and synovial fluid was also collected from ankylosing spondylitis patients. Study-wide findings and limitations: Blood from ankylosing spondylitis patients appeared to be characterized by a TCR beta motif composed of several highly homologous amino acid variants. A CD8+ phenotype was shown by the disease-linked clones, which were found at relatively low frequencies in peripheral blood. Some motif variants had previously been reported in the synovial fluid and blood of reactive arthritis patients, which suggests shared mechanisms of disease initiation. Significant enrichment of the disease-linked clones was reported in matched synovial fluid samples from ankylosing spondylitis patients.

The sequencer was an Illumina HiSeq 2500. Quantitative 5'-RACE with molecular barcodes was used to prepare TCR beta libraries. Turning to the authors' computational methods: To identify disease-linked TCR variants, a new computational method was used, one built on a probabilistic model of VDJ rearrangement. Clones were called with MiXCR by TCRdb after fastp trimmed the public reads at Q25, and only in-frame beta chains were retained. Merged by CDR3 protein, the rows form single entries marked with the most common genes and DNA. TCRdb's processing, not the authors' own work, is the source of the V and J calls. The sample table shows around 250,000 distinct CDR3 sequences, and 15% to 20% are seen once. Approximately 32% of the sample is in the top ten clones. Spanning cysteine to phenylalanine, the CDR3 consists of 15 amino acids. The only DNA kept is the CDR3, 45 bases in frame from the first base. As encoded in the germline V gene, CDR1 is MNHEY while CDR2 is SVGAGI. Trimming costs V 2 bases and J 7 bases, and their ends lie 15 bases apart.

Recombination connected TRBV6-5 to TRBJ2-4; the D call is possibly TRBD1 or TRBD2, each sharing 6 bases. The source of this sequence is a male donor with ankylosing spondylitis or in good health (not recorded which). The specimen was blood, either unsorted or a sorted T cell fraction (not recorded which). CDR3 loop: CASSYGPEGGNIQYF. The DNA sequence is given as TGTGCCAGCAGTTACGGGCCCGAAGGGGGGAACATTCAGTACTTC.